The 27 T cell receptor beta chains reported below all come from one sample, sequenced in a study of OX40 agonist ivuxolimab in advanced cancers. The library was prepared using the immunoSEQ multiplex PCR assay. TCRdb obtained this table from immuneACCESS and retained in-frame rearrangements with V and J assigned. These tables miss some clones; where compared with another copy, unresolved V genes account for less than half of the shortfall, and the remainder is unexplained. Present in this sample are under 150,000 clones, approximately 94% of which were seen just once. The ten largest clonotypes hold more than 0.8% of the sample. Source: CD4+ or CD8+ T cells sorted from blood, taken in a trial of the OX40 agonist ivuxolimab. Source of these receptors: an adult with an advanced solid tumor such as melanoma, head and neck, liver or kidney cancer.

The chain is built from TRBV29-1 and TRBJ2-2; 7 bases align to TRBD1. J gave up 3 bases and V 5 bases, and 6 bases lay outside the gene matches. Germline V CDR1 and CDR2: SQVTM, ANQGSEA. The CDR3 length is 14 residues. The CDR3 DNA sequence: TGCAGCGTTAAGGGGGCAATGGACACCGGGGAGCTGTTTTTT. Translation: CSVKGAMDTGELFF.

V usage is TRBV29-1 and J usage is TRBJ1-1; no reliable D call. CDR3 length equals 11 residues. Germline CDR1 SQVTM, CDR2 ANQGSEA. Trimming cost V 0 bases and J 9 bases, with 8 bases left between them. The CDR3 DNA follows: TGCAGCGTTGAAGATTTCCCTAAAGCTTTCTTT. Its protein product is CSVEDFPKAFF.

V gene TRBV7-2 combines with J gene TRBJ1-5; D remains unclear. The CDR3 is 15 residues long. V was cut by 4 bases and J by 0 bases, with 10 bases left in between. CDR1 and CDR2 from the germline V gene are SGHTA and FQGNSA. CDR3 residues: CASSYNQVSNQPQHF. The DNA of the CDR3 is TGTGCCAGCAGCTACAACCAGGTTAGCAATCAGCCCCAGCATTTT.

The V call is TRBV4-1, the J call TRBJ1-5, with D unresolved. The CDR3 sequence is 16 residues long. The V end lost 0 bases, the J end lost 5 bases, and 14 bases lay between the germline ends. Looked up from germline, CDR1 is MGHRA and CDR2 is YSYEKL. The CDR3 coding sequence is TGCGCCAGCAGCCAAGATAATGTAGGTAGTTATCAGCCCCAGCATTTT. Encoded protein: CASSQDNVGSYQPQHF.

The chain couples TRBV4-1 to TRBJ1-5; D perhaps matches TRBD1 (5 bases). Deletions cut 1 base from V and 6 bases from J, with 13 bases between. Germline CDR1 is MGHRA and CDR2 is YSYEKL. The CDR3 spans 15 residues. CDR3 sequence reads: CASSQAVGGGQPQHF. The DNA for the CDR3 is TGCGCCAGCAGCCAAGCGGTGGGGGGGGGTCAGCCCCAGCATTTT.

The chain uses TRBV28 and TRBJ2-7, with TRBD1 as a possible D gene (5 bases). Trimming stripped 5 bases from V and 2 bases from J, with 7 bases between. The CDR3 runs to 12 residues. CDR1 is MDHEN, CDR2 SYDVKM, per germline. The chain's CDR3 is CASSTDTYEQYF. The CDR3 region has the DNA TGTGCCAGCAGTACGGACACCTACGAGCAGTACTTC.

The chain uses TRBV7-8 and TRBJ1-5; 12 bases are a match to TRBD1. V lost 0 bases to trimming and J lost 7 bases; unmatched junction nucleotides: 4. Germline loops: CDR1 SGHVS, CDR2 FQNEAQ. The CDR3 extends over 16 amino acids. The CDR3: CASSLAGQGARQPQHF. The CDR3 DNA sequence: TGTGCCAGCAGCTTAGCGGGACAGGGGGCGCGCCAGCCCCAGCATTTT.

The V call is TRBV19, the J call TRBJ2-7, with a tentative D call TRBD1 (6 bases). V dropped 3 bases and J dropped 3 bases, with 9 bases sitting between them. Germline V CDR1 and CDR2: LNHDA, SQIVND (reference sequence). The length of the CDR3 is 13 residues. CDR3 bases: TGTGCCAGTAGTATGAGAGGGGGCTACGAGCAGTACTTC. This gives the protein CASSMRGGYEQYF.

V and J are TRBV5-1 and TRBJ1-1, with D hard to call. Germline-derived CDR1 and CDR2 are SGHRS and YFSETQ. The V end was cut by 0 bases, the J end by 5 bases, with 17 bases between. This CDR3 has 16 amino acids. The CDR3 here is CASSLEGLGSGTEAFF. The CDR3 coding sequence is TGCGCCAGCAGCTTGGAGGGTCTGGGGTCGGGAACTGAAGCTTTCTTT.

The count of this clone is one. The chain uses TRBV6-1 and TRBJ2-1; a possible D gene is TRBD2 (6 bases). With 7 bases removed from V and 0 bases from J, the gap between germline ends came to 13 bases. The CDR3 totals 15 residues. Germline values: CDR1 MNHNS, CDR2 SASEGT. CDR3 sequence reads: CASKTSTSSYNEQFF. The CDR3 bases are TGTGCCAGCAAAACTAGCACGAGCTCCTACAATGAGCAGTTCTTC.

The chain uses TRBV19 and TRBJ2-2; possible D gene TRBD2, 7 bases. CDR3 size: 17 residues. Germline V gene lookup returns CDR1 LNHDA and CDR2 SQIVND (reference sequence). V lost 7 bases to trimming and J lost 5 bases, with 23 bases between them. CDR3 loop: CASTSPFGGRGTGELFF. For the CDR3, the DNA is TGTGCCAGTACTTCTCCTTTCGGGGGGCGGGGAACCGGGGAGCTGTTTTTT.

In its sample, this clone was seen a few times. The rearrangement uses TRBV4-1 and TRBJ2-2; 11 bases fit TRBD2. The CDR3 loop spans 15 amino acids. Germline CDR1 reads MGHRA; CDR2 reads YSYEKL. V shed 8 bases and J 7 bases; nucleotides not matched to a gene: 9. CDR3 in amino acids: CASRIAGGPVGELFF. The CDR3 DNA reads TGCGCCAGCCGAATAGCGGGGGGGCCGGTCGGGGAGCTGTTTTTT.

This chain links TRBV7-2 with TRBJ1-5, with 8 bases matching TRBD1. CDR3 length: 14 residues. From germline, CDR1 is SGHTA and CDR2 FQGNSA. V was pared by 6 bases and J by 3 bases, with 4 bases of the junction left unmatched. The CDR3 region is CASRLTGVNQPQHF. The CDR3 coding sequence is TGTGCCAGCAGGCTGACAGGGGTCAATCAGCCCCAGCATTTT.

The chain recombines TRBV27 with TRBJ2-7, with 8 bases aligning to TRBD1. Per the germline V gene, CDR1 is MNHEY and CDR2 is SMNVEV (reference sequence). J lost 4 bases, V lost 6 bases, and 8 bases had no gene match. The CDR3 spans 14 residues. CDR3 sequence: CASSPGTGIYEQYF. Written as DNA, the CDR3 is TGTGCCAGCAGCCCCGGGACAGGAATTTACGAGCAGTACTTC.

V usage is TRBV5-4 and J usage is TRBJ2-5; D tentatively reads TRBD1 or TRBD2 (5 bases each). The J call may be in error: the DNA end matches TRBJ2-7 better. CDR1 SGHNT and CDR2 YYREEE come from the germline V gene (reference sequence). This CDR3 has 16 amino acids. CDR3 in DNA: TGTGCCAGCAGCTTGGAGTCCGGGACGGCCCTCTACGAGCAGTACTTC. It codes for CASSLESGTALYEQYF.

This chain joins TRBV28 and TRBJ2-7; weak D call: TRBD2 (6 bases). Trimming pared 4 bases from V and 3 bases from J, leaving 19 bases between. Germline values: CDR1 MDHEN, CDR2 SYDVKM. The CDR3 length is 16 residues. The CDR3 sequence is CASSSVMGLASYEQYF. DNA of the CDR3: TGTGCCAGCAGTTCAGTGATGGGGCTAGCGAGCTACGAGCAGTACTTC.

CDR3 in amino acids: CATGDGGSGANVLTF. The CDR3 DNA reads as TGTGCCACCGGGGACGGCGGCTCTGGGGCCAACGTCCTGACTTTC. The chain combines TRBV19 with TRBJ2-6, with D perhaps TRBD1 or TRBD2 (5 bases each). The CDR3 extends over 15 amino acids. Trimming left V 10 bases short and J 0 bases short, with 13 bases between. The germline CDR1 and CDR2 sequences are LNHDA and SQIVND (reference sequence).

A remark on this clone: One end of the junction varies from germline; a read error may be responsible. Here the CDR3 reads CASSPHKGLAGGFENEQFF. Written as DNA, the CDR3 is TGCGCCAGCAGCCCCCACAAGGGACTAGCGGGAGGGTTCGAGAATGAGCAGTTCTTC. V gene TRBV5-4 combines with J gene TRBJ2-1, with 16 nucleotides matching TRBD2. CDR1 is SGHNT, CDR2 YYREEE, per germline (reference sequence). The CDR3 totals 19 residues.

CDR3 in amino acids: CASTEGRPSYEQYF. The DNA of the CDR3 is TGTGCCAGCACCGAGGGCAGGCCCTCCTACGAGCAGTACTTC. The J gene is TRBJ2-7, the V gene TRBV7-2, with D possibly being TRBD2 (5 bases). V lost 7 bases, J lost 0 bases, and 13 bases lay in between. This CDR3 has 14 residues. Germline CDR1 SGHTA, CDR2 FQGNSA.

This chain uses TRBV19 with TRBJ2-3, with D possibly called TRBD1 or TRBD2 (6 bases each). Trimming removed 7 bases from V and 2 bases from J, with 13 bases in between. The V gene's germline CDR1 is LNHDA and CDR2 SQIVND (reference sequence). This CDR3 contains 14 residues. The CDR3 reads CASTPGGHTDTQYF. The CDR3 coding sequence is TGTGCCAGTACCCCCGGGGGACACACAGATACGCAGTATTTT.

The CDR3, as DNA: TGTGCCAGCAGCTTATTCGCGGGAACCTACAATGAGCAGTTCTTC. Residues: CASSLFAGTYNEQFF. The gene calls are TRBV7-3 and TRBJ2-1, with D possibly being TRBD2 (6 bases). Germline CDR1 and CDR2: SGHTA and FQGTGA. With 2 bases removed from V and 2 bases from J, the gap between germline ends came to 10 bases. This CDR3 comprises 15 residues.

The V call is TRBV6-5, the J call TRBJ1-1; 9 bases are shared with TRBD1. Germline assignment: CDR1 MNHEY and CDR2 SVGAGI. V shed 5 bases, J shed 10 bases, and the junction held 8 bases outside the gene matches. The length of the CDR3 is 13 residues. Here the CDR3 DNA reads TGTGCCAGCAGTAAACGGGACAGGGTACCAGCTTTCTTT. Its protein is CASSKRDRVPAFF.

V gene TRBV7-8 combines with J gene TRBJ2-4; 9 bases fit TRBD1. The germline V gene encodes CDR1 SGHVS and CDR2 FQNEAQ. Trimming took 5 bases from V and 7 from J; bases not matched to a gene: 18. The CDR3 covers 18 residues. In DNA form, the CDR3 reads TGTGCCAGCAGCCGTGGCGGAGGAATAGGACAGGGGAGGAACATTCAGTACTTC. It specifies CASSRGGGIGQGRNIQYF.

The rearrangement joins TRBV10-3 to TRBJ1-5, with TRBD1 matching 8 bases. Germline trimming cut 0 bases from V and 3 bases from J; bases unmatched to any gene: 7. This CDR3 spans 17 amino acids. Looked up from germline, CDR1 is ENHRY and CDR2 is SYGVKD. CDR3 bases: TGTGCCATCAGTGAGTCAGGGGGACAGGTGGCCAATCAGCCCCAGCATTTT. The encoded protein is CAISESGGQVANQPQHF.

The chain employs TRBV6-6 and TRBJ1-1; possible D gene TRBD1, 5 bases. V lost 6 bases and J 5 bases, leaving 19 bases between the germline ends. The germline V gene encodes CDR1 MNHNY and CDR2 SVGAGI (reference sequence). This CDR3 comprises 15 residues. The CDR3 protein is CASSLGPRVGTEAFF. CDR3 nucleotides: TGTGCCAGCAGCCTAGGCCCCAGGGTGGGGACTGAAGCTTTCTTT.

For the CDR3, the DNA is TGTGCCAGCAGTGAAGCAAGGCCCTTTCTAAATTCGTACGAGCAGTACTTC. Its translation: CASSEARPFLNSYEQYF. The V call is TRBV6-1, the J call TRBJ2-7; D is unresolved. Trimming took off 0 bases at V and 4 bases at J, with 19 bases between the two ends. Looked up from germline, CDR1 is MNHNS and CDR2 is SASEGT. The CDR3 spans 17 residues.

The chain is built from TRBV5-1 and TRBJ2-1, with D tentatively TRBD1 (5 bases). This CDR3 spans 15 amino acids. From germline, CDR1 is SGHRS and CDR2 YFSETQ. Trimming cost V 0 bases and J 6 bases, with 13 bases left between them. The CDR3 here is CASSLGQTSINEQFF. For the CDR3, the DNA is TGCGCCAGCAGCTTGGGACAGACCTCGATCAATGAGCAGTTCTTC.